The 32 T cell receptor beta chains in this list originate from one sample, sequenced in a study of CD8 T cells in ankylosing spondylitis. Each CDR3 protein gets one entry after TCRdb re-called the 5' RACE reads with MiXCR. The sample consists of over 100,000 distinct CDR3 sequences, 6.5% to 9% of them appearing once. Material for sequencing was blood, either unsorted or a sorted T cell fraction (not recorded which). The receptors stem from a male donor with ankylosing spondylitis or in good health (not recorded which).

This clonotype was recorded at least ten times. This rearrangement joins TRBV12-3 or TRBV12-4 to TRBJ2-7, with TRBD1 matching 9 bases. V shed 1 base and J 4 bases; nucleotides not matched to a gene: 8. This CDR3 contains 16 residues. The CDR3 DNA is TGTGCCAGCAGTTTAGGCTCCGGGACAGGGACTTACGAGCAGTACTTC. It codes for CASSLGSGTGTYEQYF.

CDR3 DNA: TGCAGTGCTAGAGCTCTGTACACTGAAGCTTTCTTT. Protein sequence: CSARALYTEAFF. The rearrangement links TRBV20-1 to TRBJ1-1; D is undetermined. Germline V gene data show CDR1 as DFQATT and CDR2 as SNEGSKA (reference sequence). V lost 1 base and J lost 3, with 6 bases in between. This CDR3 is 12 amino acids long.

There are many counts of this clonotype. J is TRBJ1-1 and V is TRBV20-1; 7 nucleotides match TRBD1. The V gene end was trimmed by 2 bases and the J gene end by 7 bases; junction bases not matched to a gene: 7. Germline CDR1 is DFQATT and CDR2 is SNEGSKA (reference sequence). The CDR3 is made up of 13 amino acids. The CDR3 bases are TGCAGTGCTAGATCAGGACAGGCCCTTGAAGCTTTCTTT. It encodes CSARSGQALEAFF.

This clonotype was recorded at least ten times. This rearrangement joins TRBV5-1 to TRBJ2-7; 10 bases agree with TRBD1. Germline CDR1 and CDR2: SGHRS and YFSETQ. Trimming took 3 bases from V and 3 from J; bases not matched to a gene: 12. The CDR3 is 17 amino acids. In nucleotides, the CDR3 is TGCGCCAGCAGCTCCAGACAGGGGGCCAGAATTGTCTACGAGCAGTACTTC. Translated, it gives CASSSRQGARIVYEQYF.

This clonotype was counted many times. The chain couples TRBV20-1 to TRBJ2-7; D unclear. Germline V lookup: CDR1 DFQATT, CDR2 SNEGSKA (reference sequence). This CDR3 spans 12 amino acids. The V end lost 6 bases, the J end lost 6 bases, and 15 bases lay between the germline ends. CDR3 bases: TGCAGTGCGACGGAACGAGAGACCGAGCAGTACTTC. Translated: CSATERETEQYF.

The rearrangement joins TRBV5-1 to TRBJ2-7; no definite D call. The CDR3 consists of 12 residues. Germline V CDR1 and CDR2: SGHRS, YFSETQ. V was pared by 0 bases and J by 3 bases, with 4 bases between. CDR3 nucleotides: TGCGCCAGCAGCTTGGACCTCTACGAGCAGTACTTC. Protein: CASSLDLYEQYF.

On this clonotype itself: A much larger clone lies one base from this, so it may be a read error. The chain recombines TRBV7-2 with TRBJ2-7; 7 nucleotides line up with TRBD2. V was pared by 5 bases and J by 5 bases, with 6 bases of the junction left unmatched. Germline CDR1 and CDR2: SGHTA and FQGNSA. The CDR3 contains 13 residues. The CDR3 region is CASSATSANEQYF. CDR3 bases: TGTGCCAGCAGCGCCACTAGCGCTAACGAGCAGTACTTC.

This clonotype was counted many times. V gene TRBV5-1 combines with J gene TRBJ2-7, with 13 bases identical to TRBD2. Germline-derived CDR1 and CDR2 are SGHRS and YFSETQ. The J segment lost 5 bases and the V segment lost 0 bases, leaving 5 bases of the junction unmatched. The CDR3 runs 16 residues. The chain's CDR3 is CASSLGLAGGNDEQYF. Here the CDR3 DNA reads TGCGCCAGCAGCTTGGGACTAGCGGGGGGTAACGACGAGCAGTACTTC.

This clonotype occurred many times. The chain joins TRBV3-1 to TRBJ2-3, with 7 nucleotides matching TRBD2. J gave up 5 bases and V 2 bases, and 7 bases lay outside the gene matches. The CDR3 sequence is 15 residues long. The germline V gene encodes CDR1 LGHDT and CDR2 YNNKEL (reference sequence). The CDR3 here is CASSQRTGGKDTQYF. The CDR3 bases are TGTGCCAGCAGCCAACGTACGGGAGGTAAAGATACGCAGTATTTT.

Many counts were recorded for this clonotype. V and J are TRBV5-1 and TRBJ2-7; a possible D gene is TRBD1 (5 bases). Germline CDR1 is SGHRS and CDR2 is YFSETQ. V lost 5 bases, J lost 5 bases, and 14 bases lay in between. The length of the CDR3 is 13 residues. CDR3 nucleotide sequence: TGCGCCAGCAGTCTAGGGGCAAGTGACGAGCAGTACTTC. Translating gives CASSLGASDEQYF.

The sample holds many counts of this clonotype. The gene calls are TRBV7-9 and TRBJ1-6, with D possibly being TRBD1 (5 bases). Between the trimmed V and J ends, which lost 2 bases and 10 bases, there was a span of 15 bases. The CDR3 has 15 residues. CDR1 and CDR2 (germline): SEHNR, FQNEAQ (reference sequence). The CDR3 region is CASSLSSGSGSPLHF. The CDR3 coding sequence is TGTGCCAGCAGCTTATCATCAGGGAGTGGATCACCCCTCCACTTT.

This clonotype was counted at least ten times. The chain has TRBV4-1 and TRBJ1-2; 9 bases fit TRBD1. This CDR3 region has 16 residues. Trimming at V came to 4 bases and at J to 4 bases, leaving 10 bases not matched to a gene. The germline V gene encodes CDR1 MGHRA and CDR2 YSYEKL. Here the CDR3 reads CASSPYRDRATYGYTF. In DNA form, the CDR3 reads TGCGCCAGCAGCCCCTACCGGGACAGGGCAACCTATGGCTACACCTTC.

This clonotype was recorded many times. The V call is TRBV7-8, the J call TRBJ2-3; D ambiguous. The CDR3 consists of 14 residues. V shed 7 bases and J shed 0 bases, with 11 bases lying between them. Germline-derived CDR1 and CDR2 are SGHVS and FQNEAQ. CDR3 residues: CASTARASTDTQYF. The CDR3 DNA is TGTGCCAGCACTGCAAGGGCTAGCACAGATACGCAGTATTTT.

This chain uses TRBV7-3 with TRBJ1-6, with TRBD1 as a possible D gene (6 bases). CDR3 length: 15 residues. V lost 0 bases, J lost 4 bases, and 7 bases lay in between. CDR1 is SGHTA, CDR2 FQGTGA, per germline. The CDR3: CASSLTGQYNSPLHF. CDR3 nucleotide sequence: TGTGCCAGCAGCTTAACAGGACAGTATAATTCACCCCTCCACTTT.

This clonotype was recorded at least ten times. The V gene is TRBV11-2, the J gene TRBJ2-1; TRBD2 agrees at 7 bases. Germline V gene sequence: CDR1 SGHAT, CDR2 FQNNGV. The CDR3 is 18 amino acids. V was clipped by 1 base and J by 0 bases; unmatched bases: 9. CDR3 DNA sequence: TGTGCCAGCAGCTTAGTTTATCTAGCGGAGAGCTCCTACAATGAGCAGTTCTTC. Amino acid sequence: CASSLVYLAESSYNEQFF.

The table lists this clonotype with many counts. The rearrangement uses TRBV5-1 and TRBJ2-1; 10 bases line up with TRBD2. Germline loops: CDR1 SGHRS, CDR2 YFSETQ. V was pared by 4 bases and J by 5 bases, with 12 bases of the junction left unmatched. The CDR3 covers 17 residues. The CDR3 coding sequence is TGCGCCAGCAGCAGAACCTTTAGCGGGGGGCGGAACAATGAGCAGTTCTTC. Translating it yields CASSRTFSGGRNNEQFF.

In its sample, this clonotype was seen many times. The chain employs TRBV25-1 and TRBJ2-3; 7 positions match TRBD1. Germline V gene lookup returns CDR1 MGHDK and CDR2 SYGVNS. There are 16 residues in the CDR3. V trimming: 4 bases; J trimming: 1 base; junction bases outside the gene matches: 8. CDR3 region: CASSVPSGTGTDTQYF. In DNA form, the CDR3 reads TGTGCCAGCAGTGTCCCGTCCGGGACAGGCACAGATACGCAGTATTTT. The entire variable domain, with the rest obtained from reference TRBV25-1 and TRBJ2-3, is as follows: EADIYQTPRYLVIGTGKKITLECSQTMGHDKMYWYQQDPGMELHLIHYSYGVNSTEKGDLSSESTVSRIRTEHFPLTLESARPSHTSQYLCASSVPSGTGTDTQYFGPGTRLTVL.

The sample holds many counts of this clonotype. The chain is built from TRBV7-2 and TRBJ2-3, with D unresolved. V shed 2 bases and J shed 1 base, with 7 bases lying between them. This CDR3 is built from 14 residues. The germline CDR1 and CDR2 sequences are SGHTA and FQGNSA. CDR3 in DNA: TGTGCCAGCAGCTTAAGAAGAGGCACAGATACGCAGTATTTT. Protein sequence: CASSLRRGTDTQYF. The entire variable domain, with the rest obtained from reference TRBV7-2 and TRBJ2-3, is as follows: GAGVSQSPSNKVTEKGKDVELRCDPISGHTALYWYRQSLGQGLEFLIYFQGNSAPDKSGLPSDRFSAERTGGSVSTLTIQRTQQEDSAVYLCASSLRRGTDTQYFGPGTRLTVL.

There are many counts of this clonotype. The chain joins TRBV5-1 to TRBJ2-5; 15 nucleotides match TRBD2. V was pared by 3 bases and J by 5 bases, with 8 bases of the junction left unmatched. The CDR3 runs to 17 residues. Looked up from germline, CDR1 is SGHRS and CDR2 is YFSETQ. CDR3 in amino acids: CASSSGLAGGFLETQYF. The CDR3, as DNA: TGCGCCAGCAGCTCGGGACTAGCGGGAGGCTTCCTGGAGACCCAGTACTTC.

There are many counts of this clonotype. CDR3 DNA: TGTGCCAGCAGCTTGGATAAGACCCAGTACTTC. Its protein is CASSLDKTQYF. The genes are TRBV5-5 and TRBJ2-5; D gene unclear. Trimming left V 0 bases short and J 6 bases short, with 3 bases between. Germline V lookup: CDR1 SGHKS, CDR2 YYEKEE (reference sequence). The CDR3 is 11 residues long.

This clonotype was picked up many times. The chain recombines TRBV4-3 with TRBJ2-2; no definite D call. The CDR3 contains 15 residues. CDR1 and CDR2 (germline): LGHNA, YSLEER. The germline V and J ends were trimmed by 0 bases and 2 bases, with 7 bases remaining between them. The CDR3: CASSQDHRNTGELFF. The CDR3 region has the DNA TGCGCCAGCAGCCAAGATCACAGAAACACCGGGGAGCTGTTTTTT.

This clonotype showed up many times. This chain links TRBV7-9 with TRBJ2-1; D may be TRBD1 or TRBD2 (5 bases each). The V gene's germline CDR1 is SEHNR and CDR2 FQNEAQ (reference sequence). V was cut by 6 bases and J by 7 bases, with 13 bases left in between. This CDR3 has 13 amino acids. CDR3 nucleotide sequence: TGTGCCAGCAGAGTCGGGACCTTTAATGAGCAGTTCTTC. It specifies CASRVGTFNEQFF.

The chain couples TRBV6-9 to TRBJ2-3; 11 nucleotides line up with TRBD2. This CDR3 region has 19 residues. Unmatched junction bases numbered 16, after V lost 4 bases and J lost 4 bases. Germline lookup yields CDR1 MNHGY and CDR2 SVAAGI. The CDR3 nucleotides read TGTGCCAGCAGTTTGTTTAGCGGGAGGGCCCCCCCTTGCTCAGATACGCAGTATTTT. It codes for CASSLFSGRAPPCSDTQYF.

This clonotype has a count of ten or more. This chain links TRBV24-1 with TRBJ2-1; 7 positions match TRBD1. The germline V gene has CDR1 KGHDR and CDR2 SFDVKD. The CDR3 spans 16 residues. V trimming: 4 bases; J trimming: 3 bases; junction bases outside the gene matches: 8. CDR3 sequence reads: CATSDPSRQGYNEQFF. CDR3 nucleotides: TGTGCCACCAGTGACCCCTCTCGACAGGGCTACAATGAGCAGTTCTTC.

In this sample, this clonotype turned up many times. The chain uses TRBV2 and TRBJ2-3, with a possible D match to TRBD1 (5 bases). Per germline, CDR1 SNHLY and CDR2 FYNNEI. CDR3 length equals 15 residues. Trimming cost V 6 bases and J 4 bases, with 17 bases left between them. Written as DNA, the CDR3 is TGTGCCAGCAGACCTGGCCCAGGGAAGGCAGATACGCAGTATTTT. Translated: CASRPGPGKADTQYF.

This clonotype was picked up many times. The chain employs TRBV27 and TRBJ1-2, with 8 bases that match TRBD1. V was clipped by 5 bases and J by 4 bases; unmatched bases: 6. CDR3 length: 14 amino acids. In germline, CDR1 is MNHEY, CDR2 SMNVEV (reference sequence). CDR3: CASSPGQGPYGYTF. CDR3 DNA: TGTGCCAGCAGTCCTGGACAGGGTCCCTATGGCTACACCTTC.

There are many counts of this clonotype. The chain joins TRBV19 to TRBJ2-4, with TRBD2 matching 7 bases. Per germline, CDR1 LNHDA and CDR2 SQIVND (reference sequence). V lost 3 bases, J lost 7 bases, and 9 bases stayed unmatched. The CDR3 length is 15 residues. CDR3 nucleotides: TGTGCCAGTAGTATTGTCTGGGGGGGGATGAACATTCAGTACTTC. Its translation is CASSIVWGGMNIQYF.

The table lists this clonotype with many counts. The rearrangement links TRBV5-1 to TRBJ1-2; 7 bases match TRBD1. The CDR3 has 13 amino acids. With V trimmed by 4 bases and J by 4 bases, 4 bases remained unmatched. Germline lookup yields CDR1 SGHRS and CDR2 YFSETQ. In nucleotides, the CDR3 is TGCGCCAGCAGCGGGACAGTATTCTATGGCTACACCTTC. This gives the protein CASSGTVFYGYTF.

In this sample, this clonotype turned up many times. This rearrangement joins TRBV10-3 to TRBJ2-2; a weak D match, TRBD1 (6 bases). Germline CDR1 and CDR2: ENHRY and SYGVKD. The CDR3 sequence is 14 residues long. V was shortened by 4 bases and J by 1 base, with 7 bases between the two germline ends. CDR3 nucleotide sequence: TGTGCCATCAGTGGACAGGTGAACACCGGGGAGCTGTTTTTT. Translated: CAISGQVNTGELFF.

This clonotype was counted at least ten times. The chain links TRBV6-1 to TRBJ2-2; D not resolved. This CDR3 comprises 13 residues. The germline gives CDR1 MNHNS, CDR2 SASEGT. Trimming stripped 8 bases from V and 6 bases from J, with 13 bases between. The CDR3 DNA reads TGTGCCAGCGGGATCGCGGCCCCCGGGGAGCTGTTTTTT. Translated: CASGIAAPGELFF.

This clonotype was counted ten times or more. J is TRBJ2-3 and V is TRBV18; tentative D call: TRBD1 (6 bases). In germline, CDR1 is KGHSH, CDR2 LQKENI. The germline V and J ends were trimmed by 4 bases and 5 bases, with 13 bases remaining between them. The CDR3 consists of 14 residues. The CDR3 loop is CASSLRQAEDTQYF. The CDR3, as DNA: TGTGCCAGCTCACTCCGACAGGCTGAAGATACGCAGTATTTT.

V gene TRBV5-1 combines with J gene TRBJ1-5; possible D gene TRBD1, 5 bases. V lost 0 bases and J 0 bases, leaving 10 bases between the germline ends. The CDR3 is 16 residues long. Germline CDR1 reads SGHRS; CDR2 reads YFSETQ. The CDR3 here is CASSLGGTDSNQPQHF. In DNA, the CDR3 is TGCGCCAGCAGCTTGGGAGGGACGGATAGCAATCAGCCCCAGCATTTT.